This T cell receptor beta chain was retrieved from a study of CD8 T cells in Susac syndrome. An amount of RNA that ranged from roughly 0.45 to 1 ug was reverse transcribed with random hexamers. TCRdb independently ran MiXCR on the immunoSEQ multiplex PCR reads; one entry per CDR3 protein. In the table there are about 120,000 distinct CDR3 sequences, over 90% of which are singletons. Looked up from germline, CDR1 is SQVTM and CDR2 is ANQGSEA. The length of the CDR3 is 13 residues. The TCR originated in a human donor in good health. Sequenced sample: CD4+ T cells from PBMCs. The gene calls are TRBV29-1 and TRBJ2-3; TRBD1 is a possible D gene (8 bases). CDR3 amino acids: CRGGDRSPDTQYF. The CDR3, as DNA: TGCAGGGGAGGGGACAGGAGTCCAGATACGCAGTATTTT.